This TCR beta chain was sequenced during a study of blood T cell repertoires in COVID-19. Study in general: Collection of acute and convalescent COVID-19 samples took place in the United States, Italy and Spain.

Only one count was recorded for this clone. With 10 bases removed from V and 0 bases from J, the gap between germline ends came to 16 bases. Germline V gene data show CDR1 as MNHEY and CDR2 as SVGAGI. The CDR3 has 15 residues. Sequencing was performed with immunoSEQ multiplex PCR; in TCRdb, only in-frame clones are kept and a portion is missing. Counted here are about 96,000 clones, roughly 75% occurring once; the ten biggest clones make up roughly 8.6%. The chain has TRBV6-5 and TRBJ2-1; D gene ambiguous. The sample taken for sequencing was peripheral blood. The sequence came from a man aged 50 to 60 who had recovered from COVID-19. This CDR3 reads CATRILDSSYNEQFF. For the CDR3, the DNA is TGTGCCACGAGGATTCTAGACTCCTCCTACAATGAGCAGTTCTTC.